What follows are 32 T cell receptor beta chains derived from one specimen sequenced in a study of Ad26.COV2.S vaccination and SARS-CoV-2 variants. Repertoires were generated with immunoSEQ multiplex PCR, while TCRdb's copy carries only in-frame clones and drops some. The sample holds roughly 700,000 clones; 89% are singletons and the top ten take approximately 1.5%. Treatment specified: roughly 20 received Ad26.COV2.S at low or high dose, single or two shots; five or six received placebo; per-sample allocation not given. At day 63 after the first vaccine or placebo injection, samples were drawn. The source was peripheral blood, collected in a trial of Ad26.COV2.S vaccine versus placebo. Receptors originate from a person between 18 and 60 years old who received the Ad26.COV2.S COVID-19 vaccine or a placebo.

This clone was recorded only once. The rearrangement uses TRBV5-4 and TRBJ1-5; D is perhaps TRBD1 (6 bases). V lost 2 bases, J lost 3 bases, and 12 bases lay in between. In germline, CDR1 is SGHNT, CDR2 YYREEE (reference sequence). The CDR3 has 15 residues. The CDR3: CASSFVGQHNQPQHF. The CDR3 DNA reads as TGTGCCAGCAGCTTCGTAGGACAGCACAATCAGCCCCAGCATTTT.

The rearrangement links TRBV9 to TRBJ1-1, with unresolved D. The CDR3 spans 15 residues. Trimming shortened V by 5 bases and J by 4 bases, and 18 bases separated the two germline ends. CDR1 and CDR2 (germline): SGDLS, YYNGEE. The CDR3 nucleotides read TGTGCCAGCAGTGGGCCGAACGCCGGTGGCACTGAAGCTTTCTTT. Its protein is CASSGPNAGGTEAFF.

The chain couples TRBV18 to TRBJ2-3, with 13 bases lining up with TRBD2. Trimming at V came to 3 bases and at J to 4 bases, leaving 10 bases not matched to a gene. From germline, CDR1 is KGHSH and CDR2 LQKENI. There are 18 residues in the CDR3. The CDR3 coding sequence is TGTGCCAGCTCACCGTCTGGGACTAGCGGGACCCGACCAGATACGCAGTATTTT. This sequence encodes CASSPSGTSGTRPDTQYF.

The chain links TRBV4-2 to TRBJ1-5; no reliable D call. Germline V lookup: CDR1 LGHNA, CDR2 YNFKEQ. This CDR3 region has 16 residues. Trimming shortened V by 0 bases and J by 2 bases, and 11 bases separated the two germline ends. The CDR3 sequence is CASSQEVTVGNQPQHF. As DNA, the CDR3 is TGTGCCAGCAGCCAAGAGGTTACAGTGGGCAATCAGCCCCAGCATTTT.

The CDR3 loop reads CASSSRQGGPEAFF. The CDR3 region has the DNA TGTGCCAGCAGCTCCCGACAGGGAGGGCCTGAAGCTTTCTTT. The V and J genes are TRBV7-2 and TRBJ1-1; TRBD1 agrees at 7 bases. The ends lost 4 bases at V and 6 bases at J; junction bases unmatched: 8. The CDR3 loop spans 14 amino acids. CDR1 and CDR2 from the germline V gene are SGHTA and FQGNSA.

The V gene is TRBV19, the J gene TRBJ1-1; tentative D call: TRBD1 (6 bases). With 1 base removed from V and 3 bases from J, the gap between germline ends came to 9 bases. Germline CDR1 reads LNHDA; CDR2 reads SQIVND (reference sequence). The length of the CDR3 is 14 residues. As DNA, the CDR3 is TGTGCCAGTAGTATAGCCAGGGGAGACACTGAAGCTTTCTTT. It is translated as CASSIARGDTEAFF. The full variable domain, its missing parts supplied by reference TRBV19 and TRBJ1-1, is DGGITQSPKYLFRKEGQNVTLSCEQNLNHDAMYWYRQDPGQGLRLIYYSQIVNDFQKGDIAEGYSVSREKKESFPLTVTSAQKNPTAFYLCASSIARGDTEAFFGQGTRLTVV.

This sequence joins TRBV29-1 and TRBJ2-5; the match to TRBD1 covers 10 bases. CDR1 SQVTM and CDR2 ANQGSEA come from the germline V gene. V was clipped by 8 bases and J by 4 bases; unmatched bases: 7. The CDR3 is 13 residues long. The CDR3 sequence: CSSPTGGGETQYF. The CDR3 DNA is TGCAGCTCCCCGACAGGGGGCGGAGAGACCCAGTACTTC.

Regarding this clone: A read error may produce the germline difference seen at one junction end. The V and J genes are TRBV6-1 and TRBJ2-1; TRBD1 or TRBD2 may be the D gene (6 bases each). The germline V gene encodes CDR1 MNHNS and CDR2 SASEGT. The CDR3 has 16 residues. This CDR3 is CASSEGGHQRYNEQFF. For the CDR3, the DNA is TGTGCCAGCAGCGAAGGGGGGCACCAAAGGTACAATGAGCAGTTCTTC.

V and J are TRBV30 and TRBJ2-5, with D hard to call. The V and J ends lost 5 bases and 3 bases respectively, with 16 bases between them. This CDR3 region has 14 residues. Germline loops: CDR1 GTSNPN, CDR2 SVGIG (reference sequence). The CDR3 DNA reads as TGTGCCTGGGGGCTAGAGAGCCTCAAAGAGACCCAGTACTTC. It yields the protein CAWGLESLKETQYF.

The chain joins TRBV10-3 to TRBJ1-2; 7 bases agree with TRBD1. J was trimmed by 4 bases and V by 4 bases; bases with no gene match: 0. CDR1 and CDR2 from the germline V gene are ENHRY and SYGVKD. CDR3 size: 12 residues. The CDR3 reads CAISGQGYGYTF. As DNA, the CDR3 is TGTGCCATCAGTGGACAGGGCTATGGCTACACCTTC.

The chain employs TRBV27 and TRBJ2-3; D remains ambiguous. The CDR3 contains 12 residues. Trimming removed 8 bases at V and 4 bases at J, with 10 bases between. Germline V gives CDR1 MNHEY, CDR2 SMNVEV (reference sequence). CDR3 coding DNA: TGTGCCAGCTCACGAACGTCAGATACGCAGTATTTT. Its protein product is CASSRTSDTQYF.

CDR3 amino acids: CASSPQVAGGYNEQFF. The CDR3 nucleotides are TGTGCCAGCTCTCCCCAGGTGGCGGGAGGGTACAATGAGCAGTTCTTC. V gene TRBV18 combines with J gene TRBJ2-1, with 9 positions matching TRBD2. The V gene's germline CDR1 is KGHSH and CDR2 LQKENI. J gave up 4 bases and V 6 bases, and 10 bases lay outside the gene matches. The CDR3 loop spans 16 amino acids.

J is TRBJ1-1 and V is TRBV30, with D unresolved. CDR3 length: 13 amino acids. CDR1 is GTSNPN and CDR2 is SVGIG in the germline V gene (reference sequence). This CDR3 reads CASKSSPNTEAFF. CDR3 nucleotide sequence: TGTGCATCAAAGAGTTCTCCGAACACTGAAGCTTTCTTT.

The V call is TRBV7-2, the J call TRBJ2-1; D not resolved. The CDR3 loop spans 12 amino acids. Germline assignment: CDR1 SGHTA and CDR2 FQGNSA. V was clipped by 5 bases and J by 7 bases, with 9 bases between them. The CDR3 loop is CASSAGSNEQFF. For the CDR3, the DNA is TGTGCCAGCAGCGCCGGCTCGAATGAGCAGTTCTTC.

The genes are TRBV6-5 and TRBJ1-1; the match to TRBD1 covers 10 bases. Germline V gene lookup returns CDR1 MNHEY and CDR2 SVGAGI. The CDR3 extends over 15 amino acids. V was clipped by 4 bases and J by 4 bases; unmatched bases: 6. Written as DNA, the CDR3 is TGTGCCAGCAGTTGGCCGGGACAGGGGCGCACTGAAGCTTTCTTT. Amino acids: CASSWPGQGRTEAFF.

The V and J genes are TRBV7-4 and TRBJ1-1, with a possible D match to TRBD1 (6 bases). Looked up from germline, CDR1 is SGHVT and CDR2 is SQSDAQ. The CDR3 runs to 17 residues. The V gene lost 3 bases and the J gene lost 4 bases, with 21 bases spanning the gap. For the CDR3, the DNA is TGTGCCAGCAGCTTCCAAACCTGCTCGGGGGCTGGCACTGAAGCTTTCTTT. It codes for CASSFQTCSGAGTEAFF. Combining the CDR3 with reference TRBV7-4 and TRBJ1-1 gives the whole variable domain GAGVSQSPRYKVAKRGRDVALRCDSISGHVTLYWYRQTLGQGSEVLTYSQSDAQRDKSGRPSGRFSAERPERSVSTLKIQRTEQGDSAVYLCASSFQTCSGAGTEAFFGQGTRLTVV.

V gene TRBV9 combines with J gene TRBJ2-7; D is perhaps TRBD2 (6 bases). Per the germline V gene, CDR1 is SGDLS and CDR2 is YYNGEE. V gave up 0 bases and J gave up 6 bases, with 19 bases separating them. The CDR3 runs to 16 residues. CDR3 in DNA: TGTGCCAGCAGCGTAGAGGGTATTGGAGGGATCGGCGAGCAGTACTTC. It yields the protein CASSVEGIGGIGEQYF.

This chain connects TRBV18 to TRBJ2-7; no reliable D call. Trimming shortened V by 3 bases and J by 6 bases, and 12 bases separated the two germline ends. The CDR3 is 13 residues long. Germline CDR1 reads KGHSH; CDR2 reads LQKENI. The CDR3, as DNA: TGTGCCAGCTCACCCGGTTCTTTGGGCGAGCAGTACTTC. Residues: CASSPGSLGEQYF.

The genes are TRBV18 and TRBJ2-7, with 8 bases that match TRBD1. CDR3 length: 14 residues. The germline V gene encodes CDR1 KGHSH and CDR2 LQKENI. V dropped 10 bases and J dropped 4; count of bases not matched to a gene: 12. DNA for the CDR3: TGTGCCACCGCACCCAACAGGGGGACGTACGAGCAGTACTTC. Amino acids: CATAPNRGTYEQYF.

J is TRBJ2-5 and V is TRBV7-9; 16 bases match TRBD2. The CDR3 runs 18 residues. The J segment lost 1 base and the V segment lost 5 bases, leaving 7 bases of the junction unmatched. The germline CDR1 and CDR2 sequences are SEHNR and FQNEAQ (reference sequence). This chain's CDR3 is CASSRGLAGGSFQETQYF. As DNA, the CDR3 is TGTGCCAGCAGCAGGGGACTAGCGGGAGGGAGCTTCCAAGAGACCCAGTACTTC. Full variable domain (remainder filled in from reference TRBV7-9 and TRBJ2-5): DTGVSQNPRHKITKRGQNVTFRCDPISEHNRLYWYRQTLGQGPEFLTYFQNEAQLEKSRLLSDRFSAERPKGSFSTLEIQRTEQGDSAMYLCASSRGLAGGSFQETQYFGPGTRLLVL.

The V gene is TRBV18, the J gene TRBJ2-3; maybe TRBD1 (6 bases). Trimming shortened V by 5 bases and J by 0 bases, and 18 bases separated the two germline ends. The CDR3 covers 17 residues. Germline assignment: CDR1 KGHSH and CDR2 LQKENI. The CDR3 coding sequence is TGTGCCAGCTCATCCCGACAGGCACGCTCTAGCACAGATACGCAGTATTTT. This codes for CASSSRQARSSTDTQYF.

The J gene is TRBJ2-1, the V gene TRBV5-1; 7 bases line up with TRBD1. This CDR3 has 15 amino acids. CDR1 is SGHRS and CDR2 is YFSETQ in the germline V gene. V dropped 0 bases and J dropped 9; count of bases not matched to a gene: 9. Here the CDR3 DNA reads TGCGCCAGCAGCTTGGGAGACAGGGTCGAAGGTGAGCAGTTCTTC. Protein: CASSLGDRVEGEQFF.

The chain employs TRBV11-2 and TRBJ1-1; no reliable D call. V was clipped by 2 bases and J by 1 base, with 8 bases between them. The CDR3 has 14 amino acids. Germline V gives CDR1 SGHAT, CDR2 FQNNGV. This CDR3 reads CASSLPHPNTEAFF. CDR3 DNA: TGTGCCAGCAGCTTACCCCATCCGAACACTGAAGCTTTCTTT.

The CDR3 nucleotides are TGCGCCAGCCCCGGACAGGCTGAAAAACTGTTTTTT. Translated, it gives CASPGQAEKLFF. The chain has TRBV23-1 and TRBJ1-4; 7 bases match TRBD1. TRBV23-1 is an open reading frame, and its role is uncertain. The CDR3 covers 12 residues. The junction had 4 bases not matched to a gene; V was cut back by 8 bases and J by 7 bases.

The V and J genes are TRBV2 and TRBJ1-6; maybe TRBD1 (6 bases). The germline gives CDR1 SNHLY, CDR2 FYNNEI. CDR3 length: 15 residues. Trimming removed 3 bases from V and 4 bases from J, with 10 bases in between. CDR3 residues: CASSEAGQYNSPLHF. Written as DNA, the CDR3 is TGTGCCAGCAGTGAGGCTGGACAGTATAATTCACCCCTCCACTTT. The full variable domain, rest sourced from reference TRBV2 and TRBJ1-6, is EPEVTQTPSHQVTQMGQEVILRCVPISNHLYFYWYRQILGQKVEFLVSFYNNEISEKSEIFDDQFSVERPDGSNFTLKIRSTKLEDSAMYFCASSEAGQYNSPLHFGNGTRLTVT.

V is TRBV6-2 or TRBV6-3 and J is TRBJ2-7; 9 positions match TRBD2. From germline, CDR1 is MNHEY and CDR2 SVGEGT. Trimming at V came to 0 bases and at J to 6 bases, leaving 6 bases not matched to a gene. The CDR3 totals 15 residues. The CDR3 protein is CASSYSAGGPGEQYF. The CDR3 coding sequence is TGTGCCAGCAGTTACTCGGCGGGGGGGCCCGGCGAGCAGTACTTC.

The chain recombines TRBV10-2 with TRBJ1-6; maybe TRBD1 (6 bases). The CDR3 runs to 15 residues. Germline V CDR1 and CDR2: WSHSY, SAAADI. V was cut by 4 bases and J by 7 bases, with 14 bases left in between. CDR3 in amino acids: CASSGVPGANSPLHF. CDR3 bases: TGCGCCAGCAGTGGGGTGCCAGGGGCGAATTCACCCCTCCACTTT.

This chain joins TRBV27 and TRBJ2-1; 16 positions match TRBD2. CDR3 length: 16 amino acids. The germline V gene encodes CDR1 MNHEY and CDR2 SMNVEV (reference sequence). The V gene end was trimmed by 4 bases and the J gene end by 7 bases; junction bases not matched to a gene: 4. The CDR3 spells CASSSGTSGGANEQFF. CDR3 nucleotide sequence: TGTGCCAGCAGTTCGGGGACTAGCGGGGGGGCAAATGAGCAGTTCTTC.

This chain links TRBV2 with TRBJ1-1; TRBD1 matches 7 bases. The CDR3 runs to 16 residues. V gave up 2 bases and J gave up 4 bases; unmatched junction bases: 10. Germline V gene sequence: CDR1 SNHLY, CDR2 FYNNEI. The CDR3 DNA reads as TGTGCCAGCAGTGAAATTTTAAGGGGGCGCAGCACTGAAGCTTTCTTT. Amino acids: CASSEILRGRSTEAFF.

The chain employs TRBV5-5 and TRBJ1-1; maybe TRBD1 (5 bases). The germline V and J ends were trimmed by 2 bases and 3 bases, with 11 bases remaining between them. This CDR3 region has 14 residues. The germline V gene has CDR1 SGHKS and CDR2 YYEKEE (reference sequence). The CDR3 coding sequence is TGTGCCAGCAGCTTCGAGGGGCCCCACACTGAAGCTTTCTTT. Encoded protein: CASSFEGPHTEAFF.

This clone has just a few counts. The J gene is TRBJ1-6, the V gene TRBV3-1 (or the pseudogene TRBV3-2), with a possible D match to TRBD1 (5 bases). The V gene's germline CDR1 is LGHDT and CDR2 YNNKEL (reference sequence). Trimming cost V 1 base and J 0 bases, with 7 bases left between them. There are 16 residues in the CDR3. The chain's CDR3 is CASSQAGSSYNSPLHF. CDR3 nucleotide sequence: TGTGCCAGCAGCCAAGCAGGGAGCTCCTATAATTCACCCCTCCACTTT.

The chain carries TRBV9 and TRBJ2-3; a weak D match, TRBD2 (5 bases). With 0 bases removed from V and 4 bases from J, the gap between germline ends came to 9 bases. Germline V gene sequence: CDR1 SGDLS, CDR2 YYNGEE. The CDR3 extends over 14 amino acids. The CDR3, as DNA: TGTGCCAGCAGCGTAGTCTGGGAGTCAGATACGCAGTATTTT. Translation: CASSVVWESDTQYF.